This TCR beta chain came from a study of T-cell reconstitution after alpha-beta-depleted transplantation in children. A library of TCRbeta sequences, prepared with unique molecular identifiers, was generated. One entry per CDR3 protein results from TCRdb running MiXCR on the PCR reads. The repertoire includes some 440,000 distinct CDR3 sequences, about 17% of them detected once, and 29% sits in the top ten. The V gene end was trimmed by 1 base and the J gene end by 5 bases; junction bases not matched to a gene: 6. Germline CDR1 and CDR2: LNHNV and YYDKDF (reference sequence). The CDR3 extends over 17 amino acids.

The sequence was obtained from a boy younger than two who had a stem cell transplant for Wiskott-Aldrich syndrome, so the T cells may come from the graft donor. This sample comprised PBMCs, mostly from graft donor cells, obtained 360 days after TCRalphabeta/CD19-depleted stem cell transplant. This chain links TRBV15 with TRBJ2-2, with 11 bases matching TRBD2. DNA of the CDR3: TGTGCCACCAGCAGAGTACCTAGCGGGAGGAGGACCGGGGAGCTGTTTTTT. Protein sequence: CATSRVPSGRRTGELFF.